Below are 5 T cell receptor beta chains sequenced from a single sample in a study of cytomegalovirus exposure and HLA in healthy donors. 13 Jbeta primers and 60 Vbeta primers were used for the PCR. Libraries were prepared by immunoSEQ multiplex PCR; TCRdb keeps only in-frame clonotypes and omits some of them. The data contain just over 200,000 clones, 70% to 85% of them singletons. The material sequenced was PBMCs. The receptors derive from a man in his fifties in good health and CMV-seronegative.

V and J are TRBV18 and TRBJ2-3, with a possible D match to TRBD1 (6 bases). Between the trimmed V and J ends, which lost 4 bases and 1 base, there was a span of 12 bases. This CDR3 comprises 15 residues. Looked up from germline, CDR1 is KGHSH and CDR2 is LQKENI. The CDR3 reads CASSRAGAGTDTQYF. CDR3 sequence (DNA): TGTGCCAGCTCACGGGCAGGGGCTGGCACAGATACGCAGTATTTT.

This clone was seen only once. As DNA, the CDR3 is TGTGCCAGCAGCTCCAGGGGTACTAATGAAAAACTGTTTTTT. Its protein is CASSSRGTNEKLFF. The chain couples TRBV7-9 to TRBJ1-4, with a tentative D call TRBD1 (6 bases). There are 14 residues in the CDR3. Trimming took 4 bases from V and 2 from J, leaving 8 bases between them. Germline loops: CDR1 SEHNR, CDR2 FQNEAQ (reference sequence). The full variable domain, its missing parts supplied by reference TRBV7-9 and TRBJ1-4, is DTGVSQNPRHKITKRGQNVTFRCDPISEHNRLYWYRQTLGQGPEFLTYFQNEAQLEKSRLLSDRFSAERPKGSFSTLEIQRTEQGDSAMYLCASSSRGTNEKLFFGSGTQLSVL.

Here the CDR3 DNA reads TGCGCCAGCAGCCAAGAGGCTAGGCAGCCCCAGCATTTT. Amino acids: CASSQEARQPQHF. The genes are TRBV4-1 and TRBJ1-5; no reliable D call. This CDR3 has 13 amino acids. CDR1 and CDR2 from the germline V gene are MGHRA and YSYEKL. The V end lost 0 bases, the J end lost 7 bases, and 7 bases lay between the germline ends.

The rearrangement joins TRBV29-1 to TRBJ2-1; TRBD1 matches 7 bases. The trim removed 6 bases at V and 8 bases at J, leaving 10 bases unmatched. Germline V gives CDR1 SQVTM, CDR2 ANQGSEA. The CDR3 length is 13 residues. The CDR3 region is CSVTTGVAHEQFF. CDR3 DNA sequence: TGCAGCGTCACTACAGGGGTGGCCCATGAGCAGTTCTTC.

This chain connects TRBV30 to TRBJ1-1; TRBD1 aligns across 8 bases. Trimming cost V 3 bases and J 5 bases; bases outside gene matches: 8. Germline V gene data show CDR1 as GTSNPN and CDR2 as SVGIG (reference sequence). The CDR3 has 14 residues. The CDR3 nucleotides read TGTGCCTGGAGCCCTTGGACAGGGTATACTGAAGCTTTCTTT. Amino acid sequence: CAWSPWTGYTEAFF.